The rows below give T cell receptor beta chains drawn from one sample of a study of blood T cell repertoires in COVID-19. TCRdb's copy holds only in-frame clones and misses some; the assay was immunoSEQ multiplex PCR. Of about 49,000 clones in the sample, around 81% were seen once. Sequencing was carried out using peripheral blood. These receptors all stem from an elderly woman with COVID-19, enrolled during active disease. The CDR3 runs from the conserved cysteine through the conserved F or W. The order of the fields is D gene, clone size, V gene, J gene, CDR3 protein, CDR3 DNA. The D gene is left open where the match is weak. Size is stated for part of the rows, as once, few or many counts, or as a class when the clone is expanded.

TRBD2	-	TRBV5-5	TRBJ2-7	CASSRDGGGSYEQYF	TGTGCCAGCAGCCGGGATGGGGGAGGGTCCTACGAGCAGTACTTC
-	-	TRBV4-1	TRBJ2-3	CASSQRTGDTQYF	TGCGCCAGCAGCCAACGTACGGGGGATACGCAGTATTTT
-	-	TRBV7-9	TRBJ1-3	CASSSPTGITNIYF	TGTGCCAGCAGCTCCCCTACCGGGATTACTAACATATATTTT
TRBD2	-	TRBV6-1	TRBJ2-3	CASSALAGERWWDTQYF	TGTGCCAGCAGTGCCCTAGCGGGAGAGAGGTGGTGGGATACGCAGTATTTT
TRBD1	few	TRBV9	TRBJ1-1	CASSANQGARTEAFF	TGTGCCAGCAGCGCTAACCAGGGGGCCAGGACTGAAGCTTTCTTT
-	-	TRBV3-1/TRBV3-2	TRBJ2-1	CASSPPHTGEFKMDEQFF	TGTGCCAGCAGCCCCCCGCATACCGGGGAATTTAAGATGGATGAGCAGTTCTTC
-	once	TRBV6-1	TRBJ1-1	CASSESIGRASTEAFF	TGTGCCAGCAGTGAAAGTATTGGGCGCGCCTCCACTGAAGCTTTCTTT
TRBD1	-	TRBV5-1	TRBJ1-2	CASTSAGQTHGYTF	TGCGCCAGCACATCGGCGGGACAGACGCATGGCTACACCTTC
TRBD2	-	TRBV5-4	TRBJ2-7	CASSLLAAGLFEQYF	TGTGCCAGCAGCTTGTTGGCAGCGGGACTTTTCGAGCAGTACTTC
TRBD2	-	TRBV7-9	TRBJ2-1	CASSPRLAGNEQFF	TGTGCCAGCAGCCCGAGACTAGCGGGCAATGAGCAGTTCTTC
TRBD2	-	TRBV30	TRBJ2-1	CAWRPIPGLVGEQFF	TGTGCCTGGAGGCCAATCCCGGGACTAGTAGGTGAGCAGTTCTTC